A single sample is the source of the 22 T cell receptor beta chains below, sequenced in a study of brain T cells in children with intractable seizures (dated by TCRdb to about 2021). To prepare the library, the immunoSEQ multiplex PCR assay was applied. TCRdb retrieved this table from immuneACCESS and kept in-frame rearrangements only. Not all clones are present; in checked studies, unresolved V genes account for under half, and no reason is known for the remainder. The sample table contains about 5,200 clones; only one count was recorded for about 91% of them. 1.5% to 2% of the sample lies in the top ten. The time point label corresponds to: resected brain tissue, or blood drawn just prior to surgery. The surgery cases showing the highest brain T cell transcript signatures were chosen for TCR beta chain sequencing of brain tissue and, when available, of blood. This sample comprised resected brain tissue, obtained at surgery. The receptors stem from a boy under three years old with focal cortical dysplasia and intractable seizures.

This chain links TRBV7-8 with TRBJ2-2, with D hard to call. CDR3 length equals 15 residues. Germline values: CDR1 SGHVS, CDR2 FQNEAQ. The ends were cut back, 6 bases at V and 3 bases at J, with 14 bases in the middle. This CDR3 is CASRNTMHYTGELFF. DNA for the CDR3: TGTGCCAGCAGAAACACTATGCACTACACCGGGGAGCTGTTTTTT.

The V gene is TRBV19, the J gene TRBJ2-3; D uncertain. This CDR3 region has 12 residues. Germline values: CDR1 LNHDA, CDR2 SQIVND (reference sequence). Trimming cost V 6 bases and J 1 base, with 5 bases left between them. Written as DNA, the CDR3 is TGTGCCAGTAGCCGGGGCACAGATACGCAGTATTTT. It yields the protein CASSRGTDTQYF.

V usage is TRBV19 and J usage is TRBJ2-2; no firm D call. The CDR3 loop spans 14 amino acids. The V end lost 3 bases, the J end lost 2 bases, and 7 bases lay between the germline ends. Germline lookup yields CDR1 LNHDA and CDR2 SQIVND (reference sequence). Written as DNA, the CDR3 is TGTGCCAGTAGTATGGGTTCCAACACCGGGGAGCTGTTTTTT. Translation: CASSMGSNTGELFF.

The chain joins TRBV19 to TRBJ2-7; unclear D gene. Trimming took off 5 bases at V and 0 bases at J, with 11 bases between the two ends. The CDR3 loop spans 14 amino acids. The V gene's germline CDR1 is LNHDA and CDR2 SQIVND (reference sequence). CDR3 residues: CASSPRISSYEQYF. The CDR3 coding sequence is TGTGCCAGTAGTCCCCGGATTAGCTCCTACGAGCAGTACTTC.

The CDR3 loop reads CASSQGLAGGPRGDTQYF. The CDR3 DNA is TGTGCCAGCAGCCAAGGACTAGCGGGAGGGCCAAGGGGAGATACGCAGTATTTT. The rearrangement uses TRBV4-2 and TRBJ2-3; TRBD2 agrees at 14 bases. Looked up from germline, CDR1 is LGHNA and CDR2 is YNFKEQ. J gave up 5 bases and V 1 base, and 8 bases lay outside the gene matches. CDR3 size: 18 residues.

The V call is TRBV4-2, the J call TRBJ1-6, with D hard to call. Trimming removed 0 bases at V and 8 bases at J, with 14 bases between. This CDR3 spans 16 amino acids. Germline lookup yields CDR1 LGHNA and CDR2 YNFKEQ. CDR3 nucleotides: TGTGCCAGCAGCCAAGACGGAGGTAGATTTTATTCACCCCTCCACTTT. This translates into CASSQDGGRFYSPLHF.

The chain couples TRBV4-2 to TRBJ2-5; D uncertain. The germline V and J ends were trimmed by 6 bases and 1 base, with 15 bases remaining between them. CDR3 length equals 15 residues. Germline V gene sequence: CDR1 LGHNA, CDR2 YNFKEQ. DNA for the CDR3: TGTGCCAGCAGTTACCATGCCCGGGCCCAAGAGACCCAGTACTTC. It is translated as CASSYHARAQETQYF.

J is TRBJ2-7 and V is TRBV4-1; D might be TRBD1 (5 bases). The V gene's germline CDR1 is MGHRA and CDR2 YSYEKL. The V gene lost 3 bases and the J gene lost 0 bases, with 15 bases spanning the gap. The CDR3 is 16 residues long. CDR3 DNA sequence: TGCGCCAGCAGCCACCAAGGGGCAGGGCACTCCTACGAGCAGTACTTC. Translation: CASSHQGAGHSYEQYF.

This rearrangement joins TRBV9 to TRBJ1-6; the D gene is possibly TRBD1 (6 bases). V was shortened by 4 bases and J by 7 bases, with 12 bases between the two germline ends. Germline V gives CDR1 SGDLS, CDR2 YYNGEE. The length of the CDR3 is 14 residues. This chain's CDR3 is CASSFRTENSPLHF. CDR3 DNA sequence: TGTGCCAGCAGCTTCCGGACAGAGAATTCACCCCTCCACTTT.

The chain recombines TRBV29-1 with TRBJ1-1; D is uncertain. V lost 7 bases and J 6 bases, leaving 15 bases between the germline ends. CDR3 length: 12 amino acids. Germline CDR1 reads SQVTM; CDR2 reads ANQGSEA. Here the CDR3 reads CSADPGRAEAFF. The CDR3 DNA is TGCAGCGCCGATCCGGGGAGGGCTGAAGCTTTCTTT.

The chain joins TRBV5-4 to TRBJ1-6; 7 bases are a match to TRBD1. The germline CDR1 and CDR2 sequences are SGHNT and YYREEE (reference sequence). The CDR3 sequence is 15 residues long. Trimming at V came to 3 bases and at J to 7 bases, leaving 7 bases not matched to a gene. Here the CDR3 reads CASSYTGEGNSPLHF. CDR3 nucleotides: TGTGCCAGCAGCTATACAGGGGAGGGGAATTCACCCCTCCACTTT.

V is TRBV11-3 and J is TRBJ2-3; the match to TRBD2 covers 12 bases. The germline gives CDR1 SGHNT, CDR2 YENEEA. The CDR3 runs 16 residues. V lost 5 bases to trimming and J lost 1 base; unmatched junction nucleotides: 4. The CDR3 protein is CASSNRLAGGTDTQYF. The CDR3 nucleotides read TGTGCCAGCAGCAACCGACTAGCGGGGGGCACAGATACGCAGTATTTT. The full variable domain, completed using reference TRBV11-3 and TRBJ2-3, is EAGVVQSPRYKIIEKKQPVAFWCNPISGHNTLYWYLQNLGQGPELLIRYENEEAVDDSQLPKDRFSAERLKGVDSTLKIQPAELGDSAVYLCASSNRLAGGTDTQYFGPGTRLTVL.

The chain uses TRBV11-2 and TRBJ1-4; D not resolved. This CDR3 contains 13 residues. Between the trimmed V and J ends, which lost 1 base and 8 bases, there was a span of 8 bases. Germline lookup yields CDR1 SGHAT and CDR2 FQNNGV. CDR3 sequence reads: CASSLVVGEKLFF. CDR3 nucleotides: TGTGCCAGCAGCTTAGTAGTCGGGGAAAAACTGTTTTTT.

The genes are TRBV3-1 (or the pseudogene TRBV3-2) and TRBJ2-5, with TRBD2 matching over 13 bases. The CDR3 length is 16 residues. The ends lost 0 bases at V and 11 bases at J; junction bases unmatched: 9. Germline assignment: CDR1 LGHDT and CDR2 YNNKEL (reference sequence). DNA of the CDR3: TGTGCCAGCAGCCAAGACGGGACTAGCGGGATCCCGGGGCAGTACTTC. Residues: CASSQDGTSGIPGQYF.

The sample holds one count of this clone. The chain links TRBV19 to TRBJ2-7; D may correspond to TRBD1 or TRBD2 (5 bases each). Germline loops: CDR1 LNHDA, CDR2 SQIVND (reference sequence). V was trimmed by 3 bases and J by 1 base, leaving 13 bases between them. This CDR3 spans 15 amino acids. The CDR3 DNA reads as TGTGCCAGTAGTATCTCCGGGGACGCGTCCTACGAGCAGTACTTC. Its protein product is CASSISGDASYEQYF.

The chain joins TRBV10-1 to TRBJ2-7; tentative D call: TRBD2 (5 bases). CDR1 and CDR2 from the germline V gene are WNHNN and SYGVQD (reference sequence). V was pared by 5 bases and J by 0 bases, with 8 bases between. The CDR3 is 13 amino acids. Here the CDR3 DNA reads TGCGCCAGCAGTCCGGGATTCTCCTACGAGCAGTACTTC. Translated: CASSPGFSYEQYF.

The chain is built from TRBV24-1 and TRBJ2-3, with 8 bases matching TRBD1. V was clipped by 4 bases and J by 0 bases; unmatched bases: 5. Germline loops: CDR1 KGHDR, CDR2 SFDVKD. This CDR3 contains 16 residues. This CDR3 reads CATSDPGQGSTDTQYF. The CDR3, as DNA: TGTGCCACCAGTGACCCAGGACAGGGTAGCACAGATACGCAGTATTTT.

The chain carries TRBV7-8 and TRBJ1-5, with D perhaps matching TRBD1 (5 bases). Germline V gene sequence: CDR1 SGHVS, CDR2 FQNEAQ. The CDR3 covers 16 residues. V lost 2 bases and J 1 base, leaving 12 bases between the germline ends. This chain's CDR3 is CASSLKDGGSNQPQHF. The DNA for the CDR3 is TGTGCCAGCAGCTTAAAGGACGGGGGGAGCAATCAGCCCCAGCATTTT. The full variable domain, its missing parts supplied by reference TRBV7-8 and TRBJ1-5, is GAGVSQSPRYKVAKRGQDVALRCDPISGHVSLFWYQQALGQGPEFLTYFQNEAQLDKSGLPSDRFFAERPEGSVSTLKIQRTQQEDSAVYLCASSLKDGGSNQPQHFGDGTRLSIL.

V is TRBV12-3 or TRBV12-4 and J is TRBJ2-7; 9 bases are shared with TRBD1. J gave up 4 bases and V 8 bases, and 6 bases lay outside the gene matches. The CDR3 is 13 amino acids. The chain's CDR3 is CASVPTGGYEQYF. The CDR3 coding sequence is TGTGCCAGCGTACCGACAGGGGGATACGAGCAGTACTTC.

The chain is built from TRBV5-1 and TRBJ1-4; D is perhaps TRBD1 (6 bases). The CDR3 runs to 16 residues. Trimming cost V 6 bases and J 5 bases, with 20 bases left between them. From germline, CDR1 is SGHRS and CDR2 YFSETQ. The CDR3 is CASTSGGRGRNEKLFF. CDR3 DNA sequence: TGCGCCAGCACCTCCGGGGGCAGGGGACGAAATGAAAAACTGTTTTTT.

J is TRBJ1-1 and V is TRBV7-2; D unclear. CDR3 length: 13 amino acids. Germline CDR1 reads SGHTA; CDR2 reads FQGNSA. V shed 1 base and J shed 4 bases, with 7 bases lying between them. The CDR3 reads CASSLEMFTEAFF. In DNA form, the CDR3 reads TGTGCCAGCAGCTTAGAAATGTTCACTGAAGCTTTCTTT.

The rearrangement uses TRBV5-1 and TRBJ2-3, with D tentatively TRBD2 (6 bases). Germline V gene lookup returns CDR1 SGHRS and CDR2 YFSETQ. The CDR3 has 16 amino acids. V lost 4 bases and J lost 2, with 17 bases in between. The CDR3 loop is CASSRGAGKITDTQYF. Here the CDR3 DNA reads TGCGCCAGCAGCCGAGGGGCGGGGAAAATCACAGATACGCAGTATTTT.